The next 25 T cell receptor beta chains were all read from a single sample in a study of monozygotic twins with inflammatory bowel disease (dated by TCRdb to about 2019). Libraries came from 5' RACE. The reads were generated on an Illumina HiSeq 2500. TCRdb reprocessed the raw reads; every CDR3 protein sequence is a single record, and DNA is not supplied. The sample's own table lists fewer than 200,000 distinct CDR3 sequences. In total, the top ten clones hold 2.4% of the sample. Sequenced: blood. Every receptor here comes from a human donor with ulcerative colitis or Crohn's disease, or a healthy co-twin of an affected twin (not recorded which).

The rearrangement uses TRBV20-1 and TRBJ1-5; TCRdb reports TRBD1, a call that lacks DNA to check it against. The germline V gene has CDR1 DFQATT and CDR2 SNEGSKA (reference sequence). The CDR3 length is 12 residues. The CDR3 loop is CSASGRSQPQHF.

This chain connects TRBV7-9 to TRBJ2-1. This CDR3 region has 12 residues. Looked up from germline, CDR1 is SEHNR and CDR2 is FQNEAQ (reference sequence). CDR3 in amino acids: CASSPPFTPQFF. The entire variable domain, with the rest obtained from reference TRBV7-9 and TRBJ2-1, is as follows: DTGVSQNPRHKITKRGQNVTFRCDPISEHNRLYWYRQTLGQGPEFLTYFQNEAQLEKSRLLSDRFSAERPKGSFSTLEIQRTEQGDSAMYLCASSPPFTPQFFGPGTRLTVL.

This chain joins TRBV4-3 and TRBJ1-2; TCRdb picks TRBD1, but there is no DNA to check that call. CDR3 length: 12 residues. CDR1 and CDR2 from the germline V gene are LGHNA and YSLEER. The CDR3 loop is CASSQGGVGYTF.

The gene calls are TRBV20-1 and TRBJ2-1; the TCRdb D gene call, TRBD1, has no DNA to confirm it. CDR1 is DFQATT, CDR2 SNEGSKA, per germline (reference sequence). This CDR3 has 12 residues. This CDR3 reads CSATQGGNEQFF.

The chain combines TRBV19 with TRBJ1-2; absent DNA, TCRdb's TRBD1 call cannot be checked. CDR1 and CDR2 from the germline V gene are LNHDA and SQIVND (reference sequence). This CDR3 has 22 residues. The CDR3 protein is CASTSRDRLDGGPLEGNYGYTF.

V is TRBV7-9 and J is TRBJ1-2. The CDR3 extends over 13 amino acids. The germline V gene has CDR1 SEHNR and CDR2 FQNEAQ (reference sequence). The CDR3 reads CASSLRGSYDYTF.

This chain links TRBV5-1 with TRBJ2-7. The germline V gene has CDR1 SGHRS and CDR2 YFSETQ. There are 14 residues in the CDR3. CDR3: CASSLTGSSYEQYF.

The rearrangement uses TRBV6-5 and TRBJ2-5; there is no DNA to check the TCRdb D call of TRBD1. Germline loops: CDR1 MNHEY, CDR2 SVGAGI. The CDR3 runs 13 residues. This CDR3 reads CASSYWDGETQYF.

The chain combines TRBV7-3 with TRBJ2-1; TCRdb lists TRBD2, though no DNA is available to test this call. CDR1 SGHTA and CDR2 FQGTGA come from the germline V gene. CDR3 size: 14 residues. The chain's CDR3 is CASSKGLAGEGQFF.

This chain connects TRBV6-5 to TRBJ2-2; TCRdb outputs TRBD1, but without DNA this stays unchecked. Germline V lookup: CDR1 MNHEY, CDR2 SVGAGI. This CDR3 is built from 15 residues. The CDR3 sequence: CASSYDPGYTGELFF.

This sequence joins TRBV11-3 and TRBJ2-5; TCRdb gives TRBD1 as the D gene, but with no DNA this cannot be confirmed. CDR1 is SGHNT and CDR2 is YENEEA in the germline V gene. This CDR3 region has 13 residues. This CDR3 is CASSLTGLETQYF. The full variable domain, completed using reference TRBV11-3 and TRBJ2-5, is EAGVVQSPRYKIIEKKQPVAFWCNPISGHNTLYWYLQNLGQGPELLIRYENEEAVDDSQLPKDRFSAERLKGVDSTLKIQPAELGDSAVYLCASSLTGLETQYFGPGTRLLVL.

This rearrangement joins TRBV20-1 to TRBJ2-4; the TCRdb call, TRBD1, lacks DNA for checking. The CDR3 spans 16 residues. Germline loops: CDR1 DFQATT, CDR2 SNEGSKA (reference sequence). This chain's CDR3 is CSARDVGPPGGNIQYF.

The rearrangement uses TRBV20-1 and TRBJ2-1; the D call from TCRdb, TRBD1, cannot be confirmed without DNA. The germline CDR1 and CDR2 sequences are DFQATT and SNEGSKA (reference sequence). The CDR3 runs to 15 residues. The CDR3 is CSARGQQGALGEQFF.

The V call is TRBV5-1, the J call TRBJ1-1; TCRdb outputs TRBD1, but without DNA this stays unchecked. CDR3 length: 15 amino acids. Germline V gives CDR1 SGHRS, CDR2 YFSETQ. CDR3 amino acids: CASSLVAGMNTEAFF.

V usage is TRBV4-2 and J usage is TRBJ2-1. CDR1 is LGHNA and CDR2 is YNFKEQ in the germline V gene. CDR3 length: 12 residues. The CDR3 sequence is CASQDSYNEQFF.

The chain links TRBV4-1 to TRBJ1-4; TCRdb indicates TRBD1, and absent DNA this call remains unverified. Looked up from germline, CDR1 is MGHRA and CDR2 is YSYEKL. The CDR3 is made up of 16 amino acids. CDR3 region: CASSYTTRETGEKLFF.

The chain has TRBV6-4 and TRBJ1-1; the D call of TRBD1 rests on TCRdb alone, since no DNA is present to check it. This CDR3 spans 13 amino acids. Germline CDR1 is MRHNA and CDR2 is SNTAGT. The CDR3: CASSRDSGAEAFF.

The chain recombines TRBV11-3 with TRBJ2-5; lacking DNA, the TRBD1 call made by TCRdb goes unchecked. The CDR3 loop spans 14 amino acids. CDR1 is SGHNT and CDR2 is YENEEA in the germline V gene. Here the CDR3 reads CASSFRGFQETQYF. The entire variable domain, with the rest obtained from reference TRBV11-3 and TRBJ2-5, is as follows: EAGVVQSPRYKIIEKKQPVAFWCNPISGHNTLYWYLQNLGQGPELLIRYENEEAVDDSQLPKDRFSAERLKGVDSTLKIQPAELGDSAVYLCASSFRGFQETQYFGPGTRLLVL.

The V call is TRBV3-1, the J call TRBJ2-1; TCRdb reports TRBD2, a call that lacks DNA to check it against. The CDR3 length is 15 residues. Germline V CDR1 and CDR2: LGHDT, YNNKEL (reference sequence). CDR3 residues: CASSQEPGLAFEQFF.

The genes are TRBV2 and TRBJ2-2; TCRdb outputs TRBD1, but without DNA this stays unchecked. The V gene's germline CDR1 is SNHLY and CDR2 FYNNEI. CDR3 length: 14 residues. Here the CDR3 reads CASSLQGAGGELFF.

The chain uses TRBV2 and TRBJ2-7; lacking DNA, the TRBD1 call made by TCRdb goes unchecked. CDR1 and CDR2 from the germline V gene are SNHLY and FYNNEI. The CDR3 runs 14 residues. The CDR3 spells CASRGPDSSYEQYF. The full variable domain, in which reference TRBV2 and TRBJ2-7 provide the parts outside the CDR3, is EPEVTQTPSHQVTQMGQEVILRCVPISNHLYFYWYRQILGQKVEFLVSFYNNEISEKSEIFDDQFSVERPDGSNFTLKIRSTKLEDSAMYFCASRGPDSSYEQYFGPGTRLTVT.

This chain's CDR3 is CSASRLAGANEQFF. The chain carries TRBV20-1 and TRBJ2-1; checking the TCRdb D call of TRBD2 is not possible without DNA. CDR3 size: 14 residues. From germline, CDR1 is DFQATT and CDR2 SNEGSKA (reference sequence).

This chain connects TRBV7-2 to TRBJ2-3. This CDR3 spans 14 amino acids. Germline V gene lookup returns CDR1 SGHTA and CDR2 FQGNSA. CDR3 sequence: CASSPSSATDTQYF.

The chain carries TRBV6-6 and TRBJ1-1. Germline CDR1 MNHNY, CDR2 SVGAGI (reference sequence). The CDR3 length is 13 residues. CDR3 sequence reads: CASSYSENPQAFF.

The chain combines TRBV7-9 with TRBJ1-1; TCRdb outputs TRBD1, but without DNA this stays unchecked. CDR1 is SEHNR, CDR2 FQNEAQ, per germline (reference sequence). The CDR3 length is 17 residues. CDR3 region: CASSPRGGGQLPTEAFF.